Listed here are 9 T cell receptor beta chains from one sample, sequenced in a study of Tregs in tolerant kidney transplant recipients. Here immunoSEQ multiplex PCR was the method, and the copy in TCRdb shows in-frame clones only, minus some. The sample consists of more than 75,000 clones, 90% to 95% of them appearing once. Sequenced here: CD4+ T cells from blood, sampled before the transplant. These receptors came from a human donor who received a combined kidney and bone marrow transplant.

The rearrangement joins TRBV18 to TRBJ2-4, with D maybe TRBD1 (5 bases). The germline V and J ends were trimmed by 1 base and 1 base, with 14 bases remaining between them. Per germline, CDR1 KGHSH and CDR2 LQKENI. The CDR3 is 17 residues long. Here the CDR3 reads CASSPLAQGQAKNIQYF. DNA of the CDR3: TGTGCCAGCTCACCACTTGCCCAGGGCCAGGCCAAAAACATTCAGTACTTC.

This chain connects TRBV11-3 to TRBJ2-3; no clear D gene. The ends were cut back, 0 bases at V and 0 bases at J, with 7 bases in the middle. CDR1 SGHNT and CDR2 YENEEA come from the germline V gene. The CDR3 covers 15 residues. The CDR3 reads CASSLDRGSTDTQYF. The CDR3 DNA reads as TGTGCCAGCAGCTTAGATCGCGGCAGCACAGATACGCAGTATTTT. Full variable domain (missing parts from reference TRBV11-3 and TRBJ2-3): EAGVVQSPRYKIIEKKQPVAFWCNPISGHNTLYWYLQNLGQGPELLIRYENEEAVDDSQLPKDRFSAERLKGVDSTLKIQPAELGDSAVYLCASSLDRGSTDTQYFGPGTRLTVL.

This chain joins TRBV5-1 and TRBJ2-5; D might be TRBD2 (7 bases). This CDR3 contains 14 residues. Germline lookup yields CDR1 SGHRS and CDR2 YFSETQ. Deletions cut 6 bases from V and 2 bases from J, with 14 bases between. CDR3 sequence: CASTRGLLQETQYF. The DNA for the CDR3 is TGCGCCAGCACGCGGGGGCTATTACAAGAGACCCAGTACTTC.

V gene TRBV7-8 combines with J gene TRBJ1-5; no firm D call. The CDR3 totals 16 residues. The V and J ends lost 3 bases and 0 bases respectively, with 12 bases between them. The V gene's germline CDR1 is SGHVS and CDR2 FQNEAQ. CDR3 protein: CASSFLGGNSNQPQHF. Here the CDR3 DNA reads TGTGCCAGCAGCTTTCTCGGAGGGAATAGCAATCAGCCCCAGCATTTT.

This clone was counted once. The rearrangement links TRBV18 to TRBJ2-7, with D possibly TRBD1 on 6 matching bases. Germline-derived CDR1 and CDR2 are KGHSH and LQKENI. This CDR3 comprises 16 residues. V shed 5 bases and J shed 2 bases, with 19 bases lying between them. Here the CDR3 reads CASSSLEGGQPYEQYF. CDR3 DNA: TGTGCCAGCTCATCGCTCGAAGGGGGACAACCCTACGAGCAGTACTTC.

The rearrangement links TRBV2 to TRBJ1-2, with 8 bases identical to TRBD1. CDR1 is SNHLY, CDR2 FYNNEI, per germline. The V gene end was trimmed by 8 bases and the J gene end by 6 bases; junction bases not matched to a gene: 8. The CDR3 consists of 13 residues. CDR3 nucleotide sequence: TGTGCCAGCGTCCGGGACAGGAAGGATGGCTACACCTTC. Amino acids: CASVRDRKDGYTF.

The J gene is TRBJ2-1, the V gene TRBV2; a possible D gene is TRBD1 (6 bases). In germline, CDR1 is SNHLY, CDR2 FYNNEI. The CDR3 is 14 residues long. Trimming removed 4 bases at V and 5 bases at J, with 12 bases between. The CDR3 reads CASSVLGQNNEQFF. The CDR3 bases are TGTGCCAGCAGTGTACTCGGACAGAACAATGAGCAGTTCTTC.

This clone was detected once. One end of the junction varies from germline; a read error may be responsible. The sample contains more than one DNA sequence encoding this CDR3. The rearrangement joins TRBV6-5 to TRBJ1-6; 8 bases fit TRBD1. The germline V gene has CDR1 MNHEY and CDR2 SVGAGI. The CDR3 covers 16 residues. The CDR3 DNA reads TGTGCCAGCAGTTACCTTGGGACAGGACTCAATTCCCCCCTCCACTTT. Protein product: CASSYLGTGLNSPLHF.

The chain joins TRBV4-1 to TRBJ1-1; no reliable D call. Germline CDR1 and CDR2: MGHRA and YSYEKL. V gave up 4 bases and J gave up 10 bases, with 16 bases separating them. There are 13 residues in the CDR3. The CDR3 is CASSPQEGYRAFF. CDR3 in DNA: TGCGCCAGCAGCCCCCAGGAGGGATATCGAGCTTTCTTT.